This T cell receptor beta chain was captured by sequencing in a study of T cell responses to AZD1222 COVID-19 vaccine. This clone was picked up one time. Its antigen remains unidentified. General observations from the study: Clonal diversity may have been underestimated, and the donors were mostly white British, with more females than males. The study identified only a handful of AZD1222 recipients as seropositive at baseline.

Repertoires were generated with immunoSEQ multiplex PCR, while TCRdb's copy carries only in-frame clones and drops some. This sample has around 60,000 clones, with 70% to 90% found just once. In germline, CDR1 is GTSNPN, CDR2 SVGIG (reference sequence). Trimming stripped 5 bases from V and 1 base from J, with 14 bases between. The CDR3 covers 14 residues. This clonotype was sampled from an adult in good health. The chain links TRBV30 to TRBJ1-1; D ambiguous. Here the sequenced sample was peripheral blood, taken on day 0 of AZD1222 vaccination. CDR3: CAWSRGRANTEAFF. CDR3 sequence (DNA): TGTGCCTGGTCGAGAGGACGGGCGAACACTGAAGCTTTCTTT.